The present entry profiles one T cell receptor (beta chain) with its context. This sample is drawn from a study of cytomegalovirus exposure and HLA in healthy donors. CDR3 length: 13 residues. V was shortened by 3 bases and J by 2 bases, with 8 bases between the two germline ends. Germline loops: CDR1 SNHLY, CDR2 FYNNEI. The PCR was carried out with 60 Vbeta primers and 13 Jbeta primers. Here immunoSEQ multiplex PCR was the method, and the copy in TCRdb shows in-frame clones only, minus some. The sample carries 130,000 or so clones, more than 75% recorded once. Sequenced: PBMCs. This TCR was sampled from a man aged 18 to 30 in good health and CMV-seronegative. This sequence joins TRBV2 and TRBJ2-7; the D gene is possibly TRBD1 (5 bases). This chain's CDR3 is CASSEGPAYEQYF. The CDR3, as DNA: TGTGCCAGCAGTGAGGGGCCTGCCTACGAGCAGTACTTC.